This T cell receptor beta chain was captured by sequencing in a study of T cells in narcolepsy. The wider study: Healthy controls were enrolled alongside patients with narcolepsy type 1 or type 2. Study-level points and caveats: Autoreactive HCRT-specific and TRIB2-specific clonotypes were marked in same-patient CSF-versus-blood CD4+ comparisons. No autoreactive T cell clone sequences appeared in some memory CD4+ repertoires.

Germline V gives CDR1 SEHNR, CDR2 FQNEAQ (reference sequence). V was cut by 3 bases and J by 1 base, with 6 bases left in between. The CDR3 totals 13 residues. Only in-frame clones appear in the TCRdb table, and some are missing; sequencing was by immunoSEQ multiplex PCR. Here the sample spans about 30,000 clones, around 83% being singletons. A remark on this clone: Its antigen is unidentified.

The rearrangement uses TRBV7-9 and TRBJ2-5; D gene ambiguous. Source material: memory (CD45RA-) CD4+ T cells from blood. The clonotype comes from a human donor in good health. The CDR3 sequence: CASSFYFQETQYF. CDR3 DNA sequence: TGTGCCAGCAGCTTCTACTTCCAAGAGACCCAGTACTTC. Combining the CDR3 with reference TRBV7-9 and TRBJ2-5 gives the whole variable domain DTGVSQNPRHKITKRGQNVTFRCDPISEHNRLYWYRQTLGQGPEFLTYFQNEAQLEKSRLLSDRFSAERPKGSFSTLEIQRTEQGDSAMYLCASSFYFQETQYFGPGTRLLVL.